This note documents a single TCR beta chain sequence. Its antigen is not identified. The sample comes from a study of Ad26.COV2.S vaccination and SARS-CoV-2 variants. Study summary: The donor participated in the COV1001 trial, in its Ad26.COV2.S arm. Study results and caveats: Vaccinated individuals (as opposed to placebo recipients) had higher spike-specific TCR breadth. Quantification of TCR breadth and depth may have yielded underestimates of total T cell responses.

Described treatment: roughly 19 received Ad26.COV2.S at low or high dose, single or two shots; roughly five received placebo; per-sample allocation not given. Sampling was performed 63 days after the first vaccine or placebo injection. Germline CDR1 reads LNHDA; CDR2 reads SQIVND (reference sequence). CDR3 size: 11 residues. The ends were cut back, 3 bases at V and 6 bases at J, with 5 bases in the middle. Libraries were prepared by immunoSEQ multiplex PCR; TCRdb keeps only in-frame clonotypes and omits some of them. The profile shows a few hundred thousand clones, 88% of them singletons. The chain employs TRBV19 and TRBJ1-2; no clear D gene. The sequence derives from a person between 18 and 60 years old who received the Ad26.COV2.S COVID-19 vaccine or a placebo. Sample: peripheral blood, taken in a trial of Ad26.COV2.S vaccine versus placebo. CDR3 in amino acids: CASSIRDGYTF. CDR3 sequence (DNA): TGTGCCAGTAGTATTAGGGATGGCTACACCTTC.